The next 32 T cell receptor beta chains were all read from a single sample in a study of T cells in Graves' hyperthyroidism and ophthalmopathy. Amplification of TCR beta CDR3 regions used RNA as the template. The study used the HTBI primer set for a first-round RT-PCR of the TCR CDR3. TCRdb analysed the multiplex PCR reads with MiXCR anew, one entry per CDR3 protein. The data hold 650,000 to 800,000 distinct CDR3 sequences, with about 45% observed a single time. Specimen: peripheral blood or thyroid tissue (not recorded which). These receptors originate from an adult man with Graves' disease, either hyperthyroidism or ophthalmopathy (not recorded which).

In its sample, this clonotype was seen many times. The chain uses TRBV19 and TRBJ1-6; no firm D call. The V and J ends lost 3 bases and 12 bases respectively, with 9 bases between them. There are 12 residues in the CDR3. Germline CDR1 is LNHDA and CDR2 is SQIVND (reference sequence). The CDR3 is CASSIGSLPLHF. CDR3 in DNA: TGTGCCAGTAGTATCGGGAGTTTACCCCTCCACTTT.

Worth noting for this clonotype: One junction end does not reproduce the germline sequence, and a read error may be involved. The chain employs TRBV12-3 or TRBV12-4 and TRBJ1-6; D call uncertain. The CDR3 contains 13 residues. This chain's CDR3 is CASSLRGNSPPHF. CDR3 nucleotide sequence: TGTGCCAGCAGTTTACGGGGTAATTCACCCCCCCACTTT.

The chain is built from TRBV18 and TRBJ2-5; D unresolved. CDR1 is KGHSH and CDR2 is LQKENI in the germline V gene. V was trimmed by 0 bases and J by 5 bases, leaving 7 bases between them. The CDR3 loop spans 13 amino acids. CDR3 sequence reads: CASSPPSEETQYF. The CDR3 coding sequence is TGTGCCAGCTCACCACCGAGTGAGGAGACCCAGTACTTC.

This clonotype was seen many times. The DNA for the CDR3 is TGTGCCATCAGTGAGGGGAGGGGCGCGCCCTACGAGCAGTACTTC. Translated, it gives CAISEGRGAPYEQYF. The chain recombines TRBV10-3 with TRBJ2-7; 7 bases align to TRBD2. This CDR3 has 15 amino acids. The V gene's germline CDR1 is ENHRY and CDR2 SYGVKD. The junction had 6 bases not matched to a gene; V was cut back by 2 bases and J by 2 bases.

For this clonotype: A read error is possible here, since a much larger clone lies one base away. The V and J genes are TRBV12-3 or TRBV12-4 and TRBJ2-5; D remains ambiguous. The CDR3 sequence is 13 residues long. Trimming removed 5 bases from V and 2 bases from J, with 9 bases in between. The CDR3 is CASSDRPQETQYF. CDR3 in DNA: TGTGCCAGCAGTGATAGGCCGCAAGAGACCCAGTACTTC.

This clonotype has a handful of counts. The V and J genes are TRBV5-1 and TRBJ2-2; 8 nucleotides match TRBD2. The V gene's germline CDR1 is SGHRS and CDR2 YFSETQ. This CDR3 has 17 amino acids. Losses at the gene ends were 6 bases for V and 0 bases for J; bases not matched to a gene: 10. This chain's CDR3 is CASKSWASGSNTGELFF. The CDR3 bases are TGCGCCAGCAAGTCCTGGGCTAGCGGGTCGAACACCGGGGAGCTGTTTTTT.

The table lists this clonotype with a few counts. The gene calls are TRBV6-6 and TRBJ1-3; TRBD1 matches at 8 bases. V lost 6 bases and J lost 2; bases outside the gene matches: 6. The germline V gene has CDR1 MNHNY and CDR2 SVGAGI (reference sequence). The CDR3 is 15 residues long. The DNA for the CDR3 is TGTGCCAGCAGCCTATCACAGGGGGCTGGAAACACCATATATTTT. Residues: CASSLSQGAGNTIYF.

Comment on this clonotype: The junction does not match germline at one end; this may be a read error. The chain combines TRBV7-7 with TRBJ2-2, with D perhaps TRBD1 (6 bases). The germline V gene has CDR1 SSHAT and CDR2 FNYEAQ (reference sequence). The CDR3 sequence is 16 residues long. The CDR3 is CASSLVGGEGTGELFF. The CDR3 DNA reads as TGTGCTAGCAGCTTAGTTGGGGGCGAAGGCACCGGGGAGCTGTTTTTT.

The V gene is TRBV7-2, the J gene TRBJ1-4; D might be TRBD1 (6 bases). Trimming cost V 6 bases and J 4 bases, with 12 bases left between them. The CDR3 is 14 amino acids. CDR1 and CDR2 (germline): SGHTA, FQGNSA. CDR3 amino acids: CASSGRGINEKLFF. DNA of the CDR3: TGTGCCAGCAGTGGGAGGGGGATTAATGAAAAACTGTTTTTT.

The CDR3 loop is CASSDDGQGSDGYTF. The CDR3 coding sequence is TGTGCCAGCAGTGACGACGGACAGGGTTCGGACGGCTACACCTTC. The chain recombines TRBV2 with TRBJ1-2; TRBD1 matches at 8 bases. The length of the CDR3 is 15 residues. V shed 3 bases, J shed 8 bases, and the junction held 11 bases outside the gene matches. In germline, CDR1 is SNHLY, CDR2 FYNNEI.

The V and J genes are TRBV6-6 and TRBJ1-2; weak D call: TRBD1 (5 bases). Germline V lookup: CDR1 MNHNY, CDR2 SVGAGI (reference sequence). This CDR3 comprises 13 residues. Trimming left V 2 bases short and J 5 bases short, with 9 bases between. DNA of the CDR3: TGTGCCAGCAGTTACGGGGGGGTTTATGGCTACACCTTC. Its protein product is CASSYGGVYGYTF.

In DNA, the CDR3 is TGTGCCACCGGACAGGTCCAGAAGGAGCAGTACTTC. It yields the protein CATGQVQKEQYF. The chain carries TRBV11-1 and TRBJ2-7, with 7 bases aligning to TRBD1. CDR3 length: 12 amino acids. The V and J ends lost 10 bases and 7 bases, in that order; junction bases with no gene match: 10. CDR1 is SGHAT and CDR2 is FQDESV in the germline V gene (reference sequence).

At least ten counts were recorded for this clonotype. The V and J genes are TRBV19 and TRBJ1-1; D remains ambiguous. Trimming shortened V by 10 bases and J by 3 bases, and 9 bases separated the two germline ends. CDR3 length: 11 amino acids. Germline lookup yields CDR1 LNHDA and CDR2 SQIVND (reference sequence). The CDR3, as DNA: TGTGCCACCCGGCGGGACACTGAAGCTTTCTTT. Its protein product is CATRRDTEAFF.

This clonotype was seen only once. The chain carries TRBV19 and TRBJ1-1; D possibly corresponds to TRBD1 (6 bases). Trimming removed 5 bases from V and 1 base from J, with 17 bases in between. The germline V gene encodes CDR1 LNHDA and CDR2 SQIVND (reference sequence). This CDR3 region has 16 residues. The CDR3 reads CASSPLQGRRNTEAFF. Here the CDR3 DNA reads TGTGCCAGTAGTCCCCTTCAGGGGCGCCGGAACACTGAAGCTTTCTTT. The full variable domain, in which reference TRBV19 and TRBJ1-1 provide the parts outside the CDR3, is DGGITQSPKYLFRKEGQNVTLSCEQNLNHDAMYWYRQDPGQGLRLIYYSQIVNDFQKGDIAEGYSVSREKKESFPLTVTSAQKNPTAFYLCASSPLQGRRNTEAFFGQGTRLTVV.

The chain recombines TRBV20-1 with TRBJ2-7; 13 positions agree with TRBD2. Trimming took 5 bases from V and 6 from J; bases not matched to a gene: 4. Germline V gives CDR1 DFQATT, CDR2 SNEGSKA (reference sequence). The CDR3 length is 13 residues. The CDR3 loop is CSAGTSGIGEQYF. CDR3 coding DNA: TGCAGTGCTGGGACTAGCGGGATTGGCGAGCAGTACTTC.

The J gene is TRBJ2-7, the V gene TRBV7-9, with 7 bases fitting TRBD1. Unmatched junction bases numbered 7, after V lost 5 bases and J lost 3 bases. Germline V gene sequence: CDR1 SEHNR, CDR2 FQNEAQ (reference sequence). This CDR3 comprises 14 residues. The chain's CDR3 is CASSLQGMDYEQYF. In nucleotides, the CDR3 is TGTGCCAGCAGCCTACAGGGGATGGACTACGAGCAGTACTTC.

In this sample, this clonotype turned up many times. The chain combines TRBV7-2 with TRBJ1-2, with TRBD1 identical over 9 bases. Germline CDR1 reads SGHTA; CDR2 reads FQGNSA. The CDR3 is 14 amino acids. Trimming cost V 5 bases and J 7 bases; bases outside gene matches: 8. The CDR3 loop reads CASSLDRGERGYTF. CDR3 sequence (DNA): TGTGCCAGCAGCCTGGACAGGGGTGAGCGTGGCTACACCTTC.

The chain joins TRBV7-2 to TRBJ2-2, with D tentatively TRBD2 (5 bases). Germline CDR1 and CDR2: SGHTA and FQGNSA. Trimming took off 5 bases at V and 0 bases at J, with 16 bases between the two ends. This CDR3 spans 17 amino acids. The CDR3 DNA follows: TGTGCCAGCAGCCCCGGAGTCGGAGGCCCGAACACCGGGGAGCTGTTTTTT. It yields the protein CASSPGVGGPNTGELFF.

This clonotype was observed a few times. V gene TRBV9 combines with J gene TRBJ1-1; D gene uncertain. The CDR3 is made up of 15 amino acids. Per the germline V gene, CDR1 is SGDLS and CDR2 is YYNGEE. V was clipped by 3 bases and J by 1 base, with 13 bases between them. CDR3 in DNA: TGTGCCAGCAGCGGGAGCATAGGAGCGAACACTGAAGCTTTCTTT. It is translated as CASSGSIGANTEAFF. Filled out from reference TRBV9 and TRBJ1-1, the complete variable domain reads DSGVTQTPKHLITATGQRVTLRCSPRSGDLSVYWYQQSLDQGLQFLIQYYNGEERAKGNILERFSAQQFPDLHSELNLSSLELGDSALYFCASSGSIGANTEAFFGQGTRLTVV.

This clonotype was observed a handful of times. CDR3 sequence (DNA): TGTGCCAGCAGTTACTCGATGGGTGGCAATCAGCCCCAGCATTTT. This gives the protein CASSYSMGGNQPQHF. This chain uses TRBV6-6 with TRBJ1-5; D call uncertain. The CDR3 runs to 15 residues. In germline, CDR1 is MNHNY, CDR2 SVGAGI (reference sequence). Trimming shortened V by 0 bases and J by 2 bases, and 8 bases separated the two germline ends.

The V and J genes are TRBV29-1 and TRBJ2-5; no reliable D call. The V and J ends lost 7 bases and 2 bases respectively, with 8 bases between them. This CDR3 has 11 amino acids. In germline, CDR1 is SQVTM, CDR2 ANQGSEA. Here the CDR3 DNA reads TGCAGCGACAGTGCTCAAGAGACCCAGTACTTC. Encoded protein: CSDSAQETQYF.

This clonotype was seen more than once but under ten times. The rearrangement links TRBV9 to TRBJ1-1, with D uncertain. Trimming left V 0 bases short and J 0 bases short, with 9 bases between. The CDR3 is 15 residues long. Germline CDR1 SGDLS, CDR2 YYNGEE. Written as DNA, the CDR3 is TGTGCCAGCAGCGTAGGGGTGGGGATGAACACTGAAGCTTTCTTT. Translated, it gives CASSVGVGMNTEAFF.

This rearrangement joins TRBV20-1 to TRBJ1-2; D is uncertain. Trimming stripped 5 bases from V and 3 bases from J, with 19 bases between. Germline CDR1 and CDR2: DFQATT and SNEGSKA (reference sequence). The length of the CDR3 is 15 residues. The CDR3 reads CSAGAGSTLDYGYTF. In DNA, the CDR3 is TGCAGTGCTGGAGCTGGCAGTACCTTGGACTATGGCTACACCTTC.

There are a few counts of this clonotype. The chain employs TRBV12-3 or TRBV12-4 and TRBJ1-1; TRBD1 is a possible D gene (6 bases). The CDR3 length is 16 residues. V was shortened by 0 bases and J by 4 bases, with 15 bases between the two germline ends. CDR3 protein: CASSLAISPGVTEAFF. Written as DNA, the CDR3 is TGTGCCAGCAGTTTAGCGATAAGCCCAGGGGTCACTGAAGCTTTCTTT.

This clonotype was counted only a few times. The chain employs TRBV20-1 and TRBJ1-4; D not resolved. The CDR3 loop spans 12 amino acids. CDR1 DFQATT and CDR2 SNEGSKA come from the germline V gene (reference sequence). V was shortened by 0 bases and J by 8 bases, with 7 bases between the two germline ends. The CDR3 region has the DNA TGCAGTGCTAGAGATCCCCCAGAAAAACTGTTTTTT. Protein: CSARDPPEKLFF.

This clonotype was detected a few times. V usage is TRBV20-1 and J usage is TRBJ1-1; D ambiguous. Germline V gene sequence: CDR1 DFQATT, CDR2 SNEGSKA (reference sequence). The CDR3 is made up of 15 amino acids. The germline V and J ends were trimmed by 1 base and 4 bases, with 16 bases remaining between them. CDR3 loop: CSARGEITSITEAFF. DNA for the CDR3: TGCAGTGCTAGAGGAGAAATCACCTCCATCACTGAAGCTTTCTTT.

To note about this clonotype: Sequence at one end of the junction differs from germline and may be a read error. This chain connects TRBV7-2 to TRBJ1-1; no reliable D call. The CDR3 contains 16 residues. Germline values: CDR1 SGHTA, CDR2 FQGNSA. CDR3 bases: TGTGCCAACAGCTTTCGCCAGCTGACGGGAAACACTGAAGCTTTCTTT. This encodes CANSFRQLTGNTEAFF.

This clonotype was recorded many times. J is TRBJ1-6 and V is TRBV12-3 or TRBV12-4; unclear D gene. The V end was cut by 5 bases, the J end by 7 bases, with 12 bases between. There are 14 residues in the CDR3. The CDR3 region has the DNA TGTGCCAGCAGTCCATCCGGACGAAATTCACCCCTCCACTTT. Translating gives CASSPSGRNSPLHF.

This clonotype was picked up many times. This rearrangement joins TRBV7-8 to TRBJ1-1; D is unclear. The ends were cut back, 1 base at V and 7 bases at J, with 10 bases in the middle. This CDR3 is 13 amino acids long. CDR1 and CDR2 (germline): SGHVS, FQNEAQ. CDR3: CASSLEAGYEAFF. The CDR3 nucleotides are TGTGCCAGCAGCTTAGAGGCCGGCTATGAAGCTTTCTTT.

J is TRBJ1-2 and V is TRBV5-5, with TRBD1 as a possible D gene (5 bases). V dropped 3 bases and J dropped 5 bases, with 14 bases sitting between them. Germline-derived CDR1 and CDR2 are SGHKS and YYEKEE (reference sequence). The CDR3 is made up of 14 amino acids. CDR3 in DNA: TGTGCCAGCAGCTCATGGACAAGGACTTATGGCTACACCTTC. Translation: CASSSWTRTYGYTF.

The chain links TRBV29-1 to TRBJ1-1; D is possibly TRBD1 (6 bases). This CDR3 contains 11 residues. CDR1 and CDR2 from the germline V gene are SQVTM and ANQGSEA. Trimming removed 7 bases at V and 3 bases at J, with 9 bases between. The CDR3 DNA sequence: TGCAGCGCATACAGGGACACTGAAGCTTTCTTT. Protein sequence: CSAYRDTEAFF. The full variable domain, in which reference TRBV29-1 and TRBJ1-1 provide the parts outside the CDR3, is SAVISQKPSRDICQRGTSLTIQCQVDSQVTMMFWYRQQPGQSLTLIATANQGSEATYESGFVIDKFPISRPNLTFSTLTVSNMSPEDSSIYLCSAYRDTEAFFGQGTRLTVV.

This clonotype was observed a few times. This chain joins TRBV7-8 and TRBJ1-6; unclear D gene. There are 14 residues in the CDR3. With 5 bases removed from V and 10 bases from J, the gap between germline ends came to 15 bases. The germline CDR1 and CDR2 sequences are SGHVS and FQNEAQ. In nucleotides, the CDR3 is TGTGCCAGCAGCCAAGAGCCCCCCCGGTCACCCCTCCACTTT. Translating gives CASSQEPPRSPLHF. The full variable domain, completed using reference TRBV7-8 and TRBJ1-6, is GAGVSQSPRYKVAKRGQDVALRCDPISGHVSLFWYQQALGQGPEFLTYFQNEAQLDKSGLPSDRFFAERPEGSVSTLKIQRTQQEDSAVYLCASSQEPPRSPLHFGNGTRLTVT.